The clone carrying this TCR beta chain was found a few times. These data come from a study of T-cell memory formation after mild COVID-19. 5'RACE primed from the constant segment yielded TCR alpha and TCR beta cDNA libraries bearing sample barcodes and UMIs. TCRdb redid the calling of the 5' RACE reads with MiXCR, one entry per CDR3 protein. The sample lists roughly 110,000 distinct CDR3 sequences; approximately 15% were seen once. V lost 6 bases to trimming and J lost 4 bases, with 5 bases between them. CDR3 length equals 11 residues. Germline loops: CDR1 LGHDT, CDR2 YNNKEL (reference sequence). The sequenced sample was PBMCs or a T cell subset sorted from them (not recorded which). The TCR was taken from an adult woman who had mild COVID-19 (a few samples of this study predate the infection). Cell type and time point are not known. The rearrangement uses TRBV3-1 and TRBJ2-3; D not resolved. The CDR3 loop reads CASSRADTQYF. The DNA for the CDR3 is TGTGCCAGCAGTCGGGCAGATACGCAGTATTTT.